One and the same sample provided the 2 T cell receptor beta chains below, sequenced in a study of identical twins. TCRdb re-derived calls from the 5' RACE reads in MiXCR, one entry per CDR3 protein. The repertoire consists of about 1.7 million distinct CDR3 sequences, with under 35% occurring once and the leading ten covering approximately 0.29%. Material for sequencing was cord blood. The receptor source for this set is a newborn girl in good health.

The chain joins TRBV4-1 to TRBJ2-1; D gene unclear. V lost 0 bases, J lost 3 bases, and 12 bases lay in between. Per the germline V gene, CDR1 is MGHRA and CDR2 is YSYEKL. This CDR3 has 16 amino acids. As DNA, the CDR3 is TGCGCCAGCAGCCAAGATCGTGGGCGATACTACAATGAGCAGTTCTTC. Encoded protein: CASSQDRGRYYNEQFF.

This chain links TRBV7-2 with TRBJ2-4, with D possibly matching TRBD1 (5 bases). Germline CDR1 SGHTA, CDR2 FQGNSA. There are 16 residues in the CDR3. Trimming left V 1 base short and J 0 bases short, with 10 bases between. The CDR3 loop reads CASSLEQALAKNIQYF. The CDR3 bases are TGTGCCAGCAGCTTAGAACAGGCACTAGCCAAAAACATTCAGTACTTC.